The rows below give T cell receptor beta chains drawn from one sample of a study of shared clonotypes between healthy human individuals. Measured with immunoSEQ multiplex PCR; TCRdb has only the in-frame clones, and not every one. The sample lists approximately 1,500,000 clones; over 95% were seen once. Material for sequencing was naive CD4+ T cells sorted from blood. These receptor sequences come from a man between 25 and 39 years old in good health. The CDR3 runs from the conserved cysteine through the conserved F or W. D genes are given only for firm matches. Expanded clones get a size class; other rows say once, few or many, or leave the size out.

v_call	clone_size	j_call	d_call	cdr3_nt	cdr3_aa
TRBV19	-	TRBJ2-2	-	TGTGCCAGTCGCAGGGGCCTCAACACCGGGGAGCTGTTTTTT	CASRRGLNTGELFF
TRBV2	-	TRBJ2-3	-	TGTGCCAGCAGTGCTATCCAAACCACAGATACGCAGTATTTT	CASSAIQTTDTQYF
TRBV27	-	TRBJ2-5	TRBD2	TGTGCCAGCAGTACAACGGGACTAGCAGTATACCAAGAGACCCAGTACTTC	CASSTTGLAVYQETQYF
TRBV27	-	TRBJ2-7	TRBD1	TGTGCCAGCAGTCCAAGAGGACAGGTGGGGCCCTACGAGCAGTACTTC	CASSPRGQVGPYEQYF
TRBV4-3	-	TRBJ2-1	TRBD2	TGCGCCAGCAGCCAAGAAGGCGGGAGGGACAATGAGCAGTTCTTC	CASSQEGGRDNEQFF
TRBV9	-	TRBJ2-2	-	TGTGCCAGCAGCGGGGCTGACACCGGGGAGCTGTTTTTT	CASSGADTGELFF
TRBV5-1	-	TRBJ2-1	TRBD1	TGCGCCAGCAGCTTGCGGGCAACGGGACAGTCCTACAATGAGCAGTTCTTC	CASSLRATGQSYNEQFF
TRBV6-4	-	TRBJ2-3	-	TGTGCCAGCAGTGACTCGACAGGTACTAGCACAGATACGCAGTATTTT	CASSDSTGTSTDTQYF
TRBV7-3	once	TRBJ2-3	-	TGTGCCAGCAGTCGGGGAATCACAGATACGCAGTATTTT	CASSRGITDTQYF
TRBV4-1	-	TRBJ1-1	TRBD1	TGCGCCAGCAGCCTACATCCATTTTCGGGACAGTTAAACACTGAAGCTTTCTTT	CASSLHPFSGQLNTEAFF
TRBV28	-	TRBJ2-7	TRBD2	TGTGCCAGCAGTTTAAAGGGAGGGACCTACGAGCAGTACTTC	CASSLKGGTYEQYF